This TCR beta chain stems from a study of T cells and Merkel cell carcinoma outcomes. Germline loops: CDR1 SNHLY, CDR2 FYNNEI. V was pared by 6 bases and J by 2 bases, with 14 bases between. This CDR3 has 14 residues. The protocol was immunoSEQ multiplex PCR, while the TCRdb copy is restricted to in-frame clones and leaves out a portion. The table includes thousands of clones, roughly 89% detected once. J is TRBJ2-7 and V is TRBV2; perhaps TRBD2 as D (5 bases). Sample: tumor tissue from Merkel cell carcinoma. This TCR came from a human donor with Merkel cell carcinoma. The CDR3 loop reads CASSPTAAPYEQYF. The CDR3 coding sequence is TGTGCCAGCAGCCCCACAGCGGCACCCTACGAGCAGTACTTC.